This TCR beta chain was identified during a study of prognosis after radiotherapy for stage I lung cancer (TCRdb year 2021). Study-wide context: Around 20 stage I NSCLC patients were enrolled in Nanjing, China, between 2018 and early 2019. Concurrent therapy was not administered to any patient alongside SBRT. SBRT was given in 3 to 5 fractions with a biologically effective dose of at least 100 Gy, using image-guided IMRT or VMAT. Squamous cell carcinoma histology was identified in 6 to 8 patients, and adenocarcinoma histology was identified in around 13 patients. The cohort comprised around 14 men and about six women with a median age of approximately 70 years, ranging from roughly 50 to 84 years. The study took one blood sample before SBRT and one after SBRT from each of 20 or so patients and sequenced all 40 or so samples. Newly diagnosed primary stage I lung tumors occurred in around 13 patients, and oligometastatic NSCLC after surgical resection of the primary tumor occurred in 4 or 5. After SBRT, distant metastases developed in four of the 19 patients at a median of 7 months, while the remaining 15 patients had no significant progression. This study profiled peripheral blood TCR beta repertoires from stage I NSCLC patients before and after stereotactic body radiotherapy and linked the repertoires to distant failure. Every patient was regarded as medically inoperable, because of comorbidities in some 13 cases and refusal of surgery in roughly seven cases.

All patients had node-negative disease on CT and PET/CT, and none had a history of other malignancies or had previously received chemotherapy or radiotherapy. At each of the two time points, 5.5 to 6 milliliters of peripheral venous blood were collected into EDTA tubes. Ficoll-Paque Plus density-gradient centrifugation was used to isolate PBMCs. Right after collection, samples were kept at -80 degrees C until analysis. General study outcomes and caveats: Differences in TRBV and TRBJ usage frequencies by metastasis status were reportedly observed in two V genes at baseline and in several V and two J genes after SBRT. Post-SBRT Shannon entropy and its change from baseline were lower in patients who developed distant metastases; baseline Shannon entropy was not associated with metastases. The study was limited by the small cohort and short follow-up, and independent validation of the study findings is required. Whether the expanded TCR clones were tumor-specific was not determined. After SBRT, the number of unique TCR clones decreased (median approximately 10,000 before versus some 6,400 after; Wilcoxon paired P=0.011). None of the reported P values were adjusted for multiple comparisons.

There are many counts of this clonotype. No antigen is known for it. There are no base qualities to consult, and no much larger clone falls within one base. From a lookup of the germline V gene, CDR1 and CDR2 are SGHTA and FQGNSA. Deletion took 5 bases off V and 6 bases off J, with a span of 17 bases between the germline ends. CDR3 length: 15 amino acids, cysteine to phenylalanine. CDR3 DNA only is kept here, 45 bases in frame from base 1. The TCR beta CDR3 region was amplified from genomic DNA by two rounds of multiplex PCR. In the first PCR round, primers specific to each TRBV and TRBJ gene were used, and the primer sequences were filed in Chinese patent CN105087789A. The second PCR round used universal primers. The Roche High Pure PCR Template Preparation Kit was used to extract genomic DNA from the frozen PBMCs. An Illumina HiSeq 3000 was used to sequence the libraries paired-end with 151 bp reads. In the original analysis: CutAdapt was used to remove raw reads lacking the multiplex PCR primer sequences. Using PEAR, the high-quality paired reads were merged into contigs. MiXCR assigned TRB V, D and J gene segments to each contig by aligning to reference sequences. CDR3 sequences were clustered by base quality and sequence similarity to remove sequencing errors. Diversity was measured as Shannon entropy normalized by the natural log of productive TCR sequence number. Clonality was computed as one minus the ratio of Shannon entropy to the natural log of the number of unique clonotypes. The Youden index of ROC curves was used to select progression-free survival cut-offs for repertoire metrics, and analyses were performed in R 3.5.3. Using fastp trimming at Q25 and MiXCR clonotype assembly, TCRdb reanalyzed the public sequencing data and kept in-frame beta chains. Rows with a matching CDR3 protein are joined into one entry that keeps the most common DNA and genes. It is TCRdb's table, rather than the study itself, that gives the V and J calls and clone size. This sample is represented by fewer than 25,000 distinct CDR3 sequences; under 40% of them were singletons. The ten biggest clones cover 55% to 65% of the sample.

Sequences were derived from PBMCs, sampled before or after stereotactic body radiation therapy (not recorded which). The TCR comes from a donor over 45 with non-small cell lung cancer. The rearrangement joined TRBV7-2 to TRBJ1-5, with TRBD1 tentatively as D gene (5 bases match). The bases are TGTGCCAGCAGCCCCCGTCGGGGGGAGGGTCAGCCCCAGCATTTT. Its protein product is CASSPRRGEGQPQHF.